This TCR beta chain stems from a study of T cells in localized non-small cell lung cancer. Method: immunoSEQ multiplex PCR; TCRdb's copy keeps in-frame clones and lacks some. The repertoire includes tens of thousands of clones, 80% of them detected once, and approximately 9.6% sits in the top ten. Whole-study findings and limits: A single tumor region was sequenced, leaving heterogeneity possible. Paired adjacent lung recovered a median roughly 60 of the top 100 tumor clones. Higher blood T cell density went with longer overall survival.

Germline V gene data show CDR1 as MNHEY and CDR2 as SVGAGI. V dropped 4 bases and J dropped 5; count of bases not matched to a gene: 13. This CDR3 has 16 residues. Of note for this clone: What it recognizes is unknown.

The V and J genes are TRBV6-5 and TRBJ2-7; TRBD2 matches 8 bases. This clonotype was sampled from a female donor aged 60 or older with stage I lung adenocarcinoma. The sequencing here drew on peripheral blood, taken before any cancer treatment. The CDR3 DNA reads as TGTGCCAGCAGTTGGGCCAGCGGGAGCCTTCTCGACGAGCAGTACTTC. It translates to CASSWASGSLLDEQYF.